What follows describes a single TCR beta chain. Its antigen is still unknown. The data were obtained in a study of monozygotic twins with inflammatory bowel disease. Used for each TCR library was approximately 3.5 ug of total RNA. For each CDR3 protein, TCRdb gives one entry from its re-call of the 5' RACE reads, without DNA. The sample holds around 40,000 distinct CDR3 sequences. Findings of the study overall: Patient repertoires may carry noise from differing immunosuppressive treatments. The analysis yielded no support for one strong signal or clonotype associated with IBD.

The CDR3 totals 17 residues. Germline CDR1 is KGHSH and CDR2 is LQKENI. V is TRBV18 and J is TRBJ2-1; the TCRdb call, TRBD1, lacks DNA for checking. Sequenced sample: blood. The receptor's source is a human donor with ulcerative colitis or Crohn's disease, or a healthy co-twin of an affected twin (not recorded which). The CDR3 region is CASSRAGGKGYLDEQFF.